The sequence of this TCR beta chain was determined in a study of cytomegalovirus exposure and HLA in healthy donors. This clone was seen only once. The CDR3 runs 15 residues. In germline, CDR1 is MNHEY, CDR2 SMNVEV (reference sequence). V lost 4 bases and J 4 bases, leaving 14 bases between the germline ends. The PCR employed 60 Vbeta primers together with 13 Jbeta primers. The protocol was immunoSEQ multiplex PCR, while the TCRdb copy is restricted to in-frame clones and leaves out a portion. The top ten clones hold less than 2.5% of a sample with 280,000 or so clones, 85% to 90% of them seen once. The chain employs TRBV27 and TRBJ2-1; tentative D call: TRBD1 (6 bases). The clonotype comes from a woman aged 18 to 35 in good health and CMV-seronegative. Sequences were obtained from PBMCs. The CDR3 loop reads CASSSPSRGYNEQFF. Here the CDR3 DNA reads TGTGCCAGCAGTTCCCCCTCCAGGGGATACAATGAGCAGTTCTTC.